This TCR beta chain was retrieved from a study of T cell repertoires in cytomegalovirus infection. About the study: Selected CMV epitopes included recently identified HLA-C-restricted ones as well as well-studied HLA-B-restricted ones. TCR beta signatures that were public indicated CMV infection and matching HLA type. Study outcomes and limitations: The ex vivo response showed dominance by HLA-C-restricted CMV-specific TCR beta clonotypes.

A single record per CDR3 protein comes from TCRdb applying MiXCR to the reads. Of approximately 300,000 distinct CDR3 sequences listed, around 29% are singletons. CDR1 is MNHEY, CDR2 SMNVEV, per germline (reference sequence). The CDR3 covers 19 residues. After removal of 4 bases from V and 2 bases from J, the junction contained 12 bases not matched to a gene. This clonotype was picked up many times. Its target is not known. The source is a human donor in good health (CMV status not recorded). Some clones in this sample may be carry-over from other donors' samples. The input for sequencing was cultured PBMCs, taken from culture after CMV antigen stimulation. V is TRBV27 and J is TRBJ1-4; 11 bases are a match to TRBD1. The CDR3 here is CASSSDRGHRVATNEKLFF. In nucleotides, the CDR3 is TGTGCCAGCAGTTCGGACAGGGGGCATCGGGTCGCCACTAATGAAAAACTGTTTTTT.